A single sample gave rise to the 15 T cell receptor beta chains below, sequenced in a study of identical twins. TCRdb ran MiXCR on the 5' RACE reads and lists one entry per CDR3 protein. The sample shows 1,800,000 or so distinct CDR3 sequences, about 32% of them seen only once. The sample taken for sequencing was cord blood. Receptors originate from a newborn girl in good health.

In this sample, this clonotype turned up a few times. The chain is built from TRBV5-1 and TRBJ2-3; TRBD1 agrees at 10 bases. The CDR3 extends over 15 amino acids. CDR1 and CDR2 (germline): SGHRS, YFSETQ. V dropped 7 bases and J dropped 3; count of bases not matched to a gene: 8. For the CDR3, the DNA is TGCGCCAGCTTACCGGACAGGGGGGAGACAGATACGCAGTATTTT. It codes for CASLPDRGETDTQYF. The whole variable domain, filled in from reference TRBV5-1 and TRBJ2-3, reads KAGVTQTPRYLIKTRGQQVTLSCSPISGHRSVSWYQQTPGQGLQFLFEYFSETQRNKGNFPGRFSGRQFSNSRSEMNVSTLELGDSALYLCASLPDRGETDTQYFGPGTRLTVL.

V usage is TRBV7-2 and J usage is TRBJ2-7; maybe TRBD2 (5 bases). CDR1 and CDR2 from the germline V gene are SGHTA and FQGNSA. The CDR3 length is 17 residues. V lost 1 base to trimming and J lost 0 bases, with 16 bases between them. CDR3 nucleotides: TGTGCCAGCAGCTTAGGTGATTGGTGGGAGAGCTCCTACGAGCAGTACTTC. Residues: CASSLGDWWESSYEQYF.

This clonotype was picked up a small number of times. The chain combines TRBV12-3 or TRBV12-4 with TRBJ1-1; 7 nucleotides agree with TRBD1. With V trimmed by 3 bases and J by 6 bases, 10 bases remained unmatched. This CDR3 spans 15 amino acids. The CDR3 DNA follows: TGTGCCAGCAGTTTCGTTCCAGGGGGACGGTCTGAAGCTTTCTTT. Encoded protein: CASSFVPGGRSEAFF.

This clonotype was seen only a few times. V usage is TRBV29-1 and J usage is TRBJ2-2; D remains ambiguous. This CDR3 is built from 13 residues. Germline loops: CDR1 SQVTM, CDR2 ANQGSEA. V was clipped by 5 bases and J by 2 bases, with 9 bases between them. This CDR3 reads CSVFDSNTGELFF. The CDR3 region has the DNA TGCAGCGTTTTTGACTCCAACACCGGGGAGCTGTTTTTT.

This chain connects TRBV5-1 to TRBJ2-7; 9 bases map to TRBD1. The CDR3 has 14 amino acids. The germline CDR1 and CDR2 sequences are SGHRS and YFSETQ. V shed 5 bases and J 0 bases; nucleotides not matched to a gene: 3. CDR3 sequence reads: CASRWTGDSYEQYF. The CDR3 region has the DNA TGCGCCAGCAGGTGGACAGGGGACTCCTACGAGCAGTACTTC.

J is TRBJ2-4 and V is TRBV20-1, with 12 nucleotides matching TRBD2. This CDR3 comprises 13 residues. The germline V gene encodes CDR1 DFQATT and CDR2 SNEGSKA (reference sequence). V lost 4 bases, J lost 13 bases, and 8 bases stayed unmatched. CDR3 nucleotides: TGCAGTGCTAAGACTAGCGGGAGAGGCGTGCAGTACTTC. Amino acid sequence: CSAKTSGRGVQYF.

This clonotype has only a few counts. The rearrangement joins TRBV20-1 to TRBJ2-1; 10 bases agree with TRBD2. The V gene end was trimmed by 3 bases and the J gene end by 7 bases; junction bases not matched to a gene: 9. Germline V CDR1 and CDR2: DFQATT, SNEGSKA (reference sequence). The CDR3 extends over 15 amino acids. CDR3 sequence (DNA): TGCAGTGCTAGGCAAGGAGCGGGAGGGCCGAATGAGCAGTTCTTC. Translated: CSARQGAGGPNEQFF.

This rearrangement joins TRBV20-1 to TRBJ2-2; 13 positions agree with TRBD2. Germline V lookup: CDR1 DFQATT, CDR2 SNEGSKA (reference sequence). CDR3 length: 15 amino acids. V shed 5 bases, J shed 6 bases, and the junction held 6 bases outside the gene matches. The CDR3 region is CSAPGTSGTAGELFF. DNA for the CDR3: TGCAGTGCTCCAGGGACTAGCGGGACCGCCGGGGAGCTGTTTTTT.

CDR3 in amino acids: CASSWGTSSQRQFTDTQYF. Written as DNA, the CDR3 is TGTGCCAGCAGTTGGGGAACAAGTTCCCAGCGGCAGTTCACAGATACGCAGTATTTT. The rearrangement joins TRBV6-9 to TRBJ2-3, with D maybe TRBD2 (5 bases). Trimming removed 4 bases from V and 2 bases from J, with 25 bases in between. The germline V gene encodes CDR1 MNHGY and CDR2 SVAAGI. The CDR3 loop spans 19 amino acids.

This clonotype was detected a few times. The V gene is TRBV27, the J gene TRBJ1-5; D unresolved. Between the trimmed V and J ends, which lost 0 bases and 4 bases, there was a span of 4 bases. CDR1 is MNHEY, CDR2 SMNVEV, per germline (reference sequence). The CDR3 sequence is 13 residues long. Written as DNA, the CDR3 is TGTGCCAGCAGTTTATCGGCAAATCAGCCCCAGCATTTT. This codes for CASSLSANQPQHF.

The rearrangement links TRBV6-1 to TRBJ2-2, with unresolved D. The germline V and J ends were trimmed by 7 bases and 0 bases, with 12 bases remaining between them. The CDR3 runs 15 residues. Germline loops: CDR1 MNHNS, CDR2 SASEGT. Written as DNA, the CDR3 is TGTGCCAGCAAGGTATTCCCTACGAACACCGGGGAGCTGTTTTTT. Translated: CASKVFPTNTGELFF.

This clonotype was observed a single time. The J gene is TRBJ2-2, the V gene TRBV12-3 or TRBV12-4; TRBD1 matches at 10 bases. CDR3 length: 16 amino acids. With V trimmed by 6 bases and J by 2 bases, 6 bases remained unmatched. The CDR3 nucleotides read TGTGCCAGCAGCACCGGGACAGGGGTCAACACCGGGGAGCTGTTTTTT. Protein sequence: CASSTGTGVNTGELFF.

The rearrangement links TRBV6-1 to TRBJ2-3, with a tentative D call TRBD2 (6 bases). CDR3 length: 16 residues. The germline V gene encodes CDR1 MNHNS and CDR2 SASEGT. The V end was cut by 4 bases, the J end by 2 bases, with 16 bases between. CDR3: CASSGFERAPTDTQYF. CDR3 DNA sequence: TGTGCCAGCAGTGGGTTCGAGCGGGCCCCCACAGATACGCAGTATTTT.

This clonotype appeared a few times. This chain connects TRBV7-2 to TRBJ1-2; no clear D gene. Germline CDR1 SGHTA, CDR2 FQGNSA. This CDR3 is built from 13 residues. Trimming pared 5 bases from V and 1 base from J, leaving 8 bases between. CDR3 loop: CASSPWLNYGYTF. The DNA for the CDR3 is TGTGCCAGCAGCCCGTGGCTTAACTATGGCTACACCTTC.

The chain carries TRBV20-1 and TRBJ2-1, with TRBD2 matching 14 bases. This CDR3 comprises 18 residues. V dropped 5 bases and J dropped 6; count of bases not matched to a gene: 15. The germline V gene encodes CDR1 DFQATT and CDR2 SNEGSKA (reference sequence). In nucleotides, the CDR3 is TGCAGTGCTGGTCAACTTCCGAAGGGACTAGCGGGAGCCAATGAGCAGTTCTTC. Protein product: CSAGQLPKGLAGANEQFF.